This entry features one T cell receptor beta chain sequence. No antigen is known for it. This sample is part of a study of shared clonotypes between healthy human individuals. Overall study findings and caveats: In having few donors, the study represented limited genetic and exposure-history diversity.

Germline V gives CDR1 SGHTA, CDR2 FQGNSA. The length of the CDR3 is 15 residues. The V gene lost 2 bases and the J gene lost 6 bases, with 14 bases spanning the gap. The assay was immunoSEQ multiplex PCR, and TCRdb's table has in-frame clones only and misses some. The table shows 2 million to 3 million clones, with approximately 92% occurring only once. The sequenced sample was naive CD4+ T cells sorted from blood. As for subset: CD45RA+ positively selected. The receptor was derived from a man aged 18-30 years in good health. V is TRBV7-2 and J is TRBJ2-1, with D hard to call. The CDR3 DNA reads TGTGCCAGCAGCTTATCGTCGTCCGGGCCCAATGAGCAGTTCTTC. Amino acids: CASSLSSSGPNEQFF.